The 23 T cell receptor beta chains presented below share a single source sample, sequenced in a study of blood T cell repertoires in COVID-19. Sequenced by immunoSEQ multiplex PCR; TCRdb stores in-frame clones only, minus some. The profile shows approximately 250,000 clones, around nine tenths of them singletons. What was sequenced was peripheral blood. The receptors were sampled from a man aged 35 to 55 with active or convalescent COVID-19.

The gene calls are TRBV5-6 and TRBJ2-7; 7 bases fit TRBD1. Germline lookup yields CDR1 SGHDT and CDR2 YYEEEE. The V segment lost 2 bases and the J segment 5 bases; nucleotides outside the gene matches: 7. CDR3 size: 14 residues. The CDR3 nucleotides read TGTGCCAGCAGCTTCGTGGCAGGGGGTAACGAGCAGTACTTC. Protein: CASSFVAGGNEQYF.

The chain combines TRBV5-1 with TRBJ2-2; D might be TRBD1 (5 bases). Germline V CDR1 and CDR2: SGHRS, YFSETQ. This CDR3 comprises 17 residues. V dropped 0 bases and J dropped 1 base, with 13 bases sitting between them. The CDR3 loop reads CASSLEVGRVNTGELFF. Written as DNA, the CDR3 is TGCGCCAGCAGCTTGGAAGTAGGCAGGGTGAACACCGGGGAGCTGTTTTTT.

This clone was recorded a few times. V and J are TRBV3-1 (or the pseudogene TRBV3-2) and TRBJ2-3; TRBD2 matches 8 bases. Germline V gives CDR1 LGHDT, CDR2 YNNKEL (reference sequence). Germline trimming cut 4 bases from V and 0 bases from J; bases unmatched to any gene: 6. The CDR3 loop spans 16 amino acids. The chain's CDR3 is CASSPYSGESTDTQYF. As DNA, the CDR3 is TGTGCCAGCAGCCCCTATAGCGGGGAAAGCACAGATACGCAGTATTTT.

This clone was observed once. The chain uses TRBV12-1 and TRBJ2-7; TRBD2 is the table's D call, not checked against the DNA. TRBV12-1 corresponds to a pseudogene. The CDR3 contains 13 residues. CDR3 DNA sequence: TGTGCCAGCAGCTTTGGTCCGTCCTACGAGCAGTACTTC. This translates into CASSFGPSYEQYF.

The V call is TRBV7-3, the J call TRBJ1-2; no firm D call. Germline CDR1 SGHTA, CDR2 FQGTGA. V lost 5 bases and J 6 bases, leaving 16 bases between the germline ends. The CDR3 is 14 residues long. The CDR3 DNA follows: TGTGCCAGCAGCCTCCTCTGCCAGGTAAATGGCTACACCTTC. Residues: CASSLLCQVNGYTF.

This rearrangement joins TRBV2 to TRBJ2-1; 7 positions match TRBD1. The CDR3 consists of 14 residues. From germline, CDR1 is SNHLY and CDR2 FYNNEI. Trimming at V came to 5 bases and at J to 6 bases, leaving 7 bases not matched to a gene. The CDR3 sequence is CASSTGVGLNEQFF. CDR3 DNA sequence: TGTGCCAGCAGTACAGGGGTGGGTCTCAATGAGCAGTTCTTC.

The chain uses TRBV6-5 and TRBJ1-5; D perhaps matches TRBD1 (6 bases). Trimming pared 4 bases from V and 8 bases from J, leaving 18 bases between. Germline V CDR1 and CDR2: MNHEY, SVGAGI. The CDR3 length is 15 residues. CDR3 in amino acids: CASSSKGGAWEPQHF. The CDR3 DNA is TGTGCCAGCAGTTCGAAAGGGGGTGCTTGGGAGCCCCAGCATTTT.

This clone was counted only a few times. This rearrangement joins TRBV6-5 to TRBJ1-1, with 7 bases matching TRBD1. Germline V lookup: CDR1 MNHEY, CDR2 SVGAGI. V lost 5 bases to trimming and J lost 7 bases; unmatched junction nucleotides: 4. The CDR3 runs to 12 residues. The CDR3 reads CASSNDRDEAFF. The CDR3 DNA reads TGTGCCAGCAGTAATGACAGGGATGAAGCTTTCTTT.

CDR3 in amino acids: CASSQARVGENSPLHF. The DNA for the CDR3 is TGCGCCAGCAGCCAAGCCCGCGTAGGGGAAAATTCACCCCTCCACTTT. The chain uses TRBV4-1 and TRBJ1-6; a weak D match, TRBD1 (5 bases). Trimming took 1 base from V and 7 from J, leaving 14 bases between them. The CDR3 has 16 amino acids. Germline V gene lookup returns CDR1 MGHRA and CDR2 YSYEKL.

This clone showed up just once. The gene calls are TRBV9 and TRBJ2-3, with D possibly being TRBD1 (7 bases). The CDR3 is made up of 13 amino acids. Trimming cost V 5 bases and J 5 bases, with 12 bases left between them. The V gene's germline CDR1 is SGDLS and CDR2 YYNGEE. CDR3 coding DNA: TGTGCCAGCAGGGGCAGGGGGGTAGATACGCAGTATTTT. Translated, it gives CASRGRGVDTQYF.

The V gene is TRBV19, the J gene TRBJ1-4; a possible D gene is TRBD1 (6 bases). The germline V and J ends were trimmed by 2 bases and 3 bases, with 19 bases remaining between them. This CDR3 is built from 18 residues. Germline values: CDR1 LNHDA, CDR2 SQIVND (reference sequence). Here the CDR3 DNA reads TGTGCCAGTAGTATAACTCCCCTTCCAAGGACAGCTAATGAAAAACTGTTTTTT. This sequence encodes CASSITPLPRTANEKLFF.

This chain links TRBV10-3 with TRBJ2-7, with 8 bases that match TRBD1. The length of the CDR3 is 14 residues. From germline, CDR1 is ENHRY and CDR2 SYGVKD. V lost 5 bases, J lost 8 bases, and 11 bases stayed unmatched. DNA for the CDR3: TGTGCCATCAGTCCCGGGACAGGCCCTTTCAAGCAGTACTTC. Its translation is CAISPGTGPFKQYF.

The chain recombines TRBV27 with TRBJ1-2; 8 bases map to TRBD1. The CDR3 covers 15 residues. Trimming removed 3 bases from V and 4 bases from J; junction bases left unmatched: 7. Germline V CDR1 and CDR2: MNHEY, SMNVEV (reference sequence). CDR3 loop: CASSLYQGAPYGYTF. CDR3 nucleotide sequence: TGTGCCAGCAGTTTGTATCAGGGGGCCCCCTATGGCTACACCTTC.

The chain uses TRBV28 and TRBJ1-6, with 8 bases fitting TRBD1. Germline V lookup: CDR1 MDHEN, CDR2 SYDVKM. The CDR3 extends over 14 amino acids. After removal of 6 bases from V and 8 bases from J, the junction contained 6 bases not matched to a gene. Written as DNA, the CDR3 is TGTGCCAGCAGCCCGGGACAGGAATATTCACCCCTCCACTTT. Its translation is CASSPGQEYSPLHF.

The CDR3 region is CASIPGQVPSYEQYF. CDR3 sequence (DNA): TGTGCCAGCATACCCGGACAGGTCCCCTCCTACGAGCAGTACTTC. The chain joins TRBV28 to TRBJ2-7; 7 bases are shared with TRBD1. From germline, CDR1 is MDHEN and CDR2 SYDVKM. This CDR3 contains 15 residues. V lost 7 bases, J lost 0 bases, and 9 bases stayed unmatched. Complete variable domain (other parts from reference TRBV28 and TRBJ2-7): DVKVTQSSRYLVKRTGEKVFLECVQDMDHENMFWYRQDPGLGLRLIYFSYDVKMKEKGDIPEGYSVSREKKERFSLILESASTNQTSMYLCASIPGQVPSYEQYFGPGTRLTVT.

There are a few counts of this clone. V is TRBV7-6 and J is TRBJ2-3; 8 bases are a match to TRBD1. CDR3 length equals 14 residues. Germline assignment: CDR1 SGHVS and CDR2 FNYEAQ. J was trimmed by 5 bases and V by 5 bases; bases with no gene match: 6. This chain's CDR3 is CASSQTGVGDTQYF. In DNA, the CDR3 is TGTGCCAGCAGCCAGACAGGGGTTGGAGATACGCAGTATTTT.

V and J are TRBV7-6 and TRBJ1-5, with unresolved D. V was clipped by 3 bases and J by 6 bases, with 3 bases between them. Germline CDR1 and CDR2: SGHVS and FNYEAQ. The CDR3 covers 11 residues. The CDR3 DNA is TGTGCCAGCAGCTTCTTTCAGCCCCAGCATTTT. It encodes CASSFFQPQHF.

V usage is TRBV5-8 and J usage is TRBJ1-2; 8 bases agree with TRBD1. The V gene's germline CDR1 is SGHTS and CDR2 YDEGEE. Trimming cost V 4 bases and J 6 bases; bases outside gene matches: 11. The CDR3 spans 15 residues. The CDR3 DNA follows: TGTGCCAGCAGCCCTACGACAGGGGCGGGGAATGGCTACACCTTC. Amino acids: CASSPTTGAGNGYTF.

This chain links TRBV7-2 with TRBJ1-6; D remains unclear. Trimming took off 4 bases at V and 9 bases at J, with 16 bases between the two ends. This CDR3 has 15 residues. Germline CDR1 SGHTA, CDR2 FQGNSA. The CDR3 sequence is CASSSTVSSGSPLHF. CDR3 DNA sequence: TGTGCCAGCAGCTCCACAGTATCTTCAGGTTCACCCCTCCACTTT.

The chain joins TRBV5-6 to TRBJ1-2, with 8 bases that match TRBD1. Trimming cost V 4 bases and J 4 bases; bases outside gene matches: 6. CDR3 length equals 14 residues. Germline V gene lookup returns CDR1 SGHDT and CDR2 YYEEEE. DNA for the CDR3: TGTGCCAGCAGCCCTGGGACAGGAGCCTATGGCTACACCTTC. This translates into CASSPGTGAYGYTF.

The CDR3, as DNA: TGTGCCAGCAAGGAGGAGGGTAGCACTGAAGCTTTCTTT. Its protein product is CASKEEGSTEAFF. This chain uses TRBV6-5 with TRBJ1-1; D unclear. The CDR3 length is 13 residues. Germline V gene data show CDR1 as MNHEY and CDR2 as SVGAGI. Trimming cost V 7 bases and J 4 bases, with 13 bases left between them.

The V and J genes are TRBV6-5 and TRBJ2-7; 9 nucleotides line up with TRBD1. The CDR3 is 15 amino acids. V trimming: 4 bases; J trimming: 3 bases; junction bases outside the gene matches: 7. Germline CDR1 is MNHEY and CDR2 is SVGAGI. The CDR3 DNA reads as TGTGCCAGCAGTTTCAGGACAGGGGAGAGCTACGAGCAGTACTTC. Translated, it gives CASSFRTGESYEQYF.

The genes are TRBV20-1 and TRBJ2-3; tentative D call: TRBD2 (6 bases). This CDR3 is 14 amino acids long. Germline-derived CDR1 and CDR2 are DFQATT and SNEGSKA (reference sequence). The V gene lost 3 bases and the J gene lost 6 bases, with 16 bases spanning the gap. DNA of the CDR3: TGCAGTGCTAGTGGTAGCGGTGGGGGGGATACGCAGTATTTT. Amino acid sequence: CSASGSGGGDTQYF.